These 4 T cell receptor beta chains were all obtained from the same sample, sequenced in a study of T cells after yellow fever vaccination. TCRdb passed the 5' RACE reads through MiXCR, listing each CDR3 protein once. The profile shows about 220,000 distinct CDR3 sequences, approximately 3.3% of them singletons. The specimen was CD4+ T cells sorted from PBMCs, collected 10 days after the yellow fever booster vaccination. The receptors originated from a man aged 18 to 29 who received the YFV17D yellow fever vaccine.

This clonotype has ten or more counts. The rearrangement joins TRBV21-1 to TRBJ1-1; TRBD1, the D gene given by the table, was not confirmed from the DNA. TRBV21-1 constitutes a pseudogene. CDR3 length: 13 amino acids. Written as DNA, the CDR3 is TGTGCCAGCAGGGAGAGGGTAGACACTGAAGCTTTCTTT. It yields the protein CASRERVDTEAFF.

This clonotype was picked up many times. The chain couples TRBV30 to TRBJ1-6, with D perhaps matching TRBD1 (6 bases). Looked up from germline, CDR1 is GTSNPN and CDR2 is SVGIG (reference sequence). The CDR3 is 14 amino acids. Deletions cut 0 bases from V and 5 bases from J, with 8 bases between. The CDR3: CAWSVDSNNSPLHF. The CDR3 bases are TGTGCCTGGAGTGTGGACAGCAATAATTCACCCCTCCACTTT.

This clonotype turned up a few times. The chain is built from TRBV12-3 or TRBV12-4 and TRBJ1-5; D remains unclear. CDR3 length: 11 residues. Trimming removed 3 bases at V and 9 bases at J, with 6 bases between. The CDR3 sequence: CASSFRGPQHF. CDR3 bases: TGTGCCAGCAGTTTCCGGGGGCCCCAGCATTTT.

This clonotype was found many times. The genes are TRBV7-3 and TRBJ2-2; no clear D. Germline assignment: CDR1 SGHTA and CDR2 FQGTGA. V shed 3 bases and J shed 5 bases, with 4 bases lying between them. CDR3 size: 12 residues. This chain's CDR3 is CASSFLTGELFF. The CDR3 bases are TGTGCCAGCAGCTTTCTAACCGGGGAGCTGTTTTTT.